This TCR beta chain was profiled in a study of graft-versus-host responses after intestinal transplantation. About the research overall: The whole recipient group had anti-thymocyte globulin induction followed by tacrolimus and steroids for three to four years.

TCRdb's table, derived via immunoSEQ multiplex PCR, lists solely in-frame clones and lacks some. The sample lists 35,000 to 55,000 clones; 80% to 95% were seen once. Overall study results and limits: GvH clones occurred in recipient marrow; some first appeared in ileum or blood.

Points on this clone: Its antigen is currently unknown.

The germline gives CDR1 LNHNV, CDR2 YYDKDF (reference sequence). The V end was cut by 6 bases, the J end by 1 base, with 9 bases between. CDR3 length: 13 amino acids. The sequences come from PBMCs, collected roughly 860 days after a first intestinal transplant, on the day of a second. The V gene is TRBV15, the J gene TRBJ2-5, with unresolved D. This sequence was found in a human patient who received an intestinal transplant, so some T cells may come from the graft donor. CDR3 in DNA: TGTGCCACCAGAAATTCGGGCCAAGAGACCCAGTACTTC. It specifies CATRNSGQETQYF. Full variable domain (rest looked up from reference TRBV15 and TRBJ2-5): DAMVIQNPRYQVTQFGKPVTLSCSQTLNHNVMYWYQQKSSQAPKLLFHYYDKDFNNEADTPDNFQSRRPNTSFCFLDIRSPGLGDTAMYLCATRNSGQETQYFGPGTRLLVL.